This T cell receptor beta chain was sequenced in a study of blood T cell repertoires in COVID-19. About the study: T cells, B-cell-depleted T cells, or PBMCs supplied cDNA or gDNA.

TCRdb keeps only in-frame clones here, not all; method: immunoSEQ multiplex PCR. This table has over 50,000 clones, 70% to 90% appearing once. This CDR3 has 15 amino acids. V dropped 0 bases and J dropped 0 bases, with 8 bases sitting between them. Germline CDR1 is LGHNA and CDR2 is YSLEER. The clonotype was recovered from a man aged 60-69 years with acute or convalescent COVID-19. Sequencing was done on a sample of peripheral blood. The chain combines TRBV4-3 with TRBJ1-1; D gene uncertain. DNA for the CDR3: TGCGCCAGCAGCCAAGATTCCGGGATGAACACTGAAGCTTTCTTT. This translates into CASSQDSGMNTEAFF.